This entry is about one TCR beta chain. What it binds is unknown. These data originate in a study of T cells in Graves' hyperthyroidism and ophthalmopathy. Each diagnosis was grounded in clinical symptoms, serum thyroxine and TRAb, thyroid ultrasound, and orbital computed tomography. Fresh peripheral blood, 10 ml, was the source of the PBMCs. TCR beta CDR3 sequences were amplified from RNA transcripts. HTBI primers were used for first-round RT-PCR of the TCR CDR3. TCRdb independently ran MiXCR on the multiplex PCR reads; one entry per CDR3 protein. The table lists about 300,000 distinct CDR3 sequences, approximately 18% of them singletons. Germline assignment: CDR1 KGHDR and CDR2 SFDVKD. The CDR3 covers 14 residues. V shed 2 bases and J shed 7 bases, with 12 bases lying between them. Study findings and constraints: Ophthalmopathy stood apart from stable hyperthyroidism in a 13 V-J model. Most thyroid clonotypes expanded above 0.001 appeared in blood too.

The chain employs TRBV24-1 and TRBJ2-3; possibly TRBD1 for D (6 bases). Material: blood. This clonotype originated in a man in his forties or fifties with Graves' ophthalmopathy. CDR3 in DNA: TGTGCCACCAGTGATTGGCAACAGGGACATACGCAGTATTTT. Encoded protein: CATSDWQQGHTQYF.